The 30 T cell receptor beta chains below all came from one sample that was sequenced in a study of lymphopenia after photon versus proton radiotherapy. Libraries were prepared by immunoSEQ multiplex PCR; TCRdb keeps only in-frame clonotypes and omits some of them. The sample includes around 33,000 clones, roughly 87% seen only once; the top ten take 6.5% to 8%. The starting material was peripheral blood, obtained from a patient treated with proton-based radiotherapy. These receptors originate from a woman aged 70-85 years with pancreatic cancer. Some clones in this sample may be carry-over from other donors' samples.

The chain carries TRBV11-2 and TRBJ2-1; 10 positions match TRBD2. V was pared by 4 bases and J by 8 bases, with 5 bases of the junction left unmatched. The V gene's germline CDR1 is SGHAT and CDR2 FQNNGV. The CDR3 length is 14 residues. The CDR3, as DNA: TGTGCCAGCAGCTCTAGCGGGAGAAGGGATGAGCAGTTCTTC. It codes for CASSSSGRRDEQFF.

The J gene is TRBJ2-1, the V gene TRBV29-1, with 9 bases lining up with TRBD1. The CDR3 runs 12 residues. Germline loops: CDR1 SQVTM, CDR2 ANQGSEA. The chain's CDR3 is CSGTGYNNEQFF. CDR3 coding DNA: TGCTCGGGGACAGGGTACAACAATGAGCAGTTCTTC.

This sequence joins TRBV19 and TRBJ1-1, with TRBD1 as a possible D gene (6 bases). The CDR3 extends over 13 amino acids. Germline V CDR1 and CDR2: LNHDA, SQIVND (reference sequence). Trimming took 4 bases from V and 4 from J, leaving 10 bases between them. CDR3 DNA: TGTGCCAGTAGTACCTCAGGGGCCACTGAAGCTTTCTTT. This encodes CASSTSGATEAFF.

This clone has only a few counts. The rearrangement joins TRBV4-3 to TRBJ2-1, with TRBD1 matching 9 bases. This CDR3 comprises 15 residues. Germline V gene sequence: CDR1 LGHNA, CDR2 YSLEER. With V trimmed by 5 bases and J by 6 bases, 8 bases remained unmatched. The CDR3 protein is CASSDRDRVINEQFF. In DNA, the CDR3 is TGCGCCAGCAGCGACCGGGACAGGGTAATCAATGAGCAGTTCTTC.

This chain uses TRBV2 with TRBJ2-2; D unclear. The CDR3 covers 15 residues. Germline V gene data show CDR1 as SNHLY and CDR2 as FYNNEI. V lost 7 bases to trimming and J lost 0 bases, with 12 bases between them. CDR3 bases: TGTGCCAGCACTACCGGCAGCGCGAACACCGGGGAGCTGTTTTTT. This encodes CASTTGSANTGELFF.

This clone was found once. The DNA of the CDR3 is TGTGCCAGTACCTCGACAGGGGCTTCCTTTAATGAGCAGTTCTTC. Amino acid sequence: CASTSTGASFNEQFF. The chain has TRBV19 and TRBJ2-1; 8 nucleotides align to TRBD1. There are 15 residues in the CDR3. The germline V gene has CDR1 LNHDA and CDR2 SQIVND (reference sequence). The trim removed 7 bases at V and 7 bases at J, leaving 12 bases unmatched.

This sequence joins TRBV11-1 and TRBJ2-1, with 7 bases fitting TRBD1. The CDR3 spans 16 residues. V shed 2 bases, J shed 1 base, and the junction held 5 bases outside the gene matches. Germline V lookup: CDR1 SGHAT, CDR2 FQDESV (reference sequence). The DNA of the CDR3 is TGTGCCAGCAGCTTAAGACGGGGACAGTCCTACAATGAGCAGTTCTTC. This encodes CASSLRRGQSYNEQFF. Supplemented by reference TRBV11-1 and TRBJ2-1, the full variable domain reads EAEVAQSPRYKITEKSQAVAFWCDPISGHATLYWYRQILGQGPELLVQFQDESVVDDSQLPKDRFSAERLKGVDSTLKIQPAELGDSAMYLCASSLRRGQSYNEQFFGPGTRLTVL.

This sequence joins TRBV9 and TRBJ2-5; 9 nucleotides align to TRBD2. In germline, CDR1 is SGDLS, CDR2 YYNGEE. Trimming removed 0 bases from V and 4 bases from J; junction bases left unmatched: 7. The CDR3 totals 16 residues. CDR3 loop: CASSVDGSGSSETQYF. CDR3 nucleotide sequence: TGTGCCAGCAGCGTAGATGGTAGCGGGAGTTCAGAGACCCAGTACTTC.

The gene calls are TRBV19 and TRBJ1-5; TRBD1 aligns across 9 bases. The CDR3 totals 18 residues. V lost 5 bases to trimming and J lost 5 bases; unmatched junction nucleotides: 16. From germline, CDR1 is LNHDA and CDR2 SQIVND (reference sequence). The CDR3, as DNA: TGTGCCAGTAGTTTCCAGTACGCCACAGGGGGCGCGGATCAGCCCCAGCATTTT. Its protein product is CASSFQYATGGADQPQHF. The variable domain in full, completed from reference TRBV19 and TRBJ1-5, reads DGGITQSPKYLFRKEGQNVTLSCEQNLNHDAMYWYRQDPGQGLRLIYYSQIVNDFQKGDIAEGYSVSREKKESFPLTVTSAQKNPTAFYLCASSFQYATGGADQPQHFGDGTRLSIL.

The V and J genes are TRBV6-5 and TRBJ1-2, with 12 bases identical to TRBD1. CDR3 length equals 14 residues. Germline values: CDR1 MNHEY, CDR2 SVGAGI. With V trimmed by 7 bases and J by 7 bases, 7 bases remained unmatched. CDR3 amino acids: CASTSGTGGFGYTF. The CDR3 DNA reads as TGTGCCAGCACCTCCGGGACAGGGGGCTTTGGCTACACCTTC.

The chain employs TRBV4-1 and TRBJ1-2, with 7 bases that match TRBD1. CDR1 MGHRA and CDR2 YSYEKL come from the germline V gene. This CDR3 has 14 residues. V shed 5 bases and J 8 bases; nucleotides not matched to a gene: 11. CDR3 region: CASSTDRAVGGYTF. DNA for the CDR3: TGCGCCAGCAGCACCGACAGGGCAGTCGGAGGCTACACCTTC.

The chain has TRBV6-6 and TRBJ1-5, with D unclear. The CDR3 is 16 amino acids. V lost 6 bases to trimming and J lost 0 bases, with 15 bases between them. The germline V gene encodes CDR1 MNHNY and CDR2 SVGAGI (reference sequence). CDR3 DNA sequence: TGTGCCAGCAGAGACGTACTGGTCGCTAGCAATCAGCCCCAGCATTTT. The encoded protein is CASRDVLVASNQPQHF.

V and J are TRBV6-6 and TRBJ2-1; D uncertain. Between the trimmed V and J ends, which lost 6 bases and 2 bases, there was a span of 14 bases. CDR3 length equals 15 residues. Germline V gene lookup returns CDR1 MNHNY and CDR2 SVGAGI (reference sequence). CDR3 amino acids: CASRSLSFAYNEQFF. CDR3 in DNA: TGTGCCAGCAGGTCCCTGAGTTTCGCCTACAATGAGCAGTTCTTC.

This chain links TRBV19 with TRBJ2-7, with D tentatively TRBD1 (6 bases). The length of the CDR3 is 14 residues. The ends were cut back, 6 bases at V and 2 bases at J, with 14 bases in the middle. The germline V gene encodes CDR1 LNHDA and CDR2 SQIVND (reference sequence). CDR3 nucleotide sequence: TGTGCCAGTAGGCCAGGGGCGGTACCCTACGAGCAGTACTTC. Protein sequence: CASRPGAVPYEQYF.

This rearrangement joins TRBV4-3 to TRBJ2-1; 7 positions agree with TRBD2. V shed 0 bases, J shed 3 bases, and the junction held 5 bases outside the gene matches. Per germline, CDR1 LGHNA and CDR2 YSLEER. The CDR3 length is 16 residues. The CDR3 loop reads CASSQDIRGSYNEQFF. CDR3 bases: TGCGCCAGCAGCCAAGATATCCGCGGGAGCTACAATGAGCAGTTCTTC.

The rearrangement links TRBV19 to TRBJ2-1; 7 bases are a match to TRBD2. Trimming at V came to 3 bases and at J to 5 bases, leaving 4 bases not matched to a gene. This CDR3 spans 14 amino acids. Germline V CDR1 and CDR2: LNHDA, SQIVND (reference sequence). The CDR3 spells CASSIAAGHNEQFF. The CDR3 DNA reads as TGTGCCAGTAGTATTGCAGCGGGACACAATGAGCAGTTCTTC.

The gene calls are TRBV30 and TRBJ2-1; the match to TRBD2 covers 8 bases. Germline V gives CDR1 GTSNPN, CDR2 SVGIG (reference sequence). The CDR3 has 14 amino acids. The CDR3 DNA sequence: TGTGCGAGGGCGCTTCCTAGCGGGCGGAATGAGCAGTTCTTC. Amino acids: CARALPSGRNEQFF. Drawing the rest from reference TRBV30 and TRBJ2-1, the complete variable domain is SQTIHQWPATLVQPVGSPLSLECTVEGTSNPNLYWYRQAAGRGLQLLFYSVGIGQISSEVPQNLSASRPQDRQFILSSKKLLLSDSGFYLCARALPSGRNEQFFGPGTRLTVL.

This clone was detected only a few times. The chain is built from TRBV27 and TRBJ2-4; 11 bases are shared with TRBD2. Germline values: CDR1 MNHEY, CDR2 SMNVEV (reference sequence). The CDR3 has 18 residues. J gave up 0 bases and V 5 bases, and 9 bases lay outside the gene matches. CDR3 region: CASSPRGTSGLAKNIQYF. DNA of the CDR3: TGTGCCAGCAGTCCCCGCGGGACTAGCGGACTAGCCAAAAACATTCAGTACTTC.

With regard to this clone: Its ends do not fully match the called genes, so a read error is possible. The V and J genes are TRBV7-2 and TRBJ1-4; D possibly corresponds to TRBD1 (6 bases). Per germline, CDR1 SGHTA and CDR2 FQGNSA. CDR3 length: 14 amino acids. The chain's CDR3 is CASSSGTIVSPSHF. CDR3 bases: TGTGCCAGCAGCTCTGGGACAATTGTTTCGCCCAGCCACTTT. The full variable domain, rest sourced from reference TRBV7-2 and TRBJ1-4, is GAGVSQSPSNKVTEKGKDVELRCDPISGHTALYWYRQSLGQGLEFLIYFQGNSAPDKSGLPSDRFSAERTGGSVSTLTIQRTQQEDSAVYLCASSSGTIVSPSHFGSGTQLSVL.

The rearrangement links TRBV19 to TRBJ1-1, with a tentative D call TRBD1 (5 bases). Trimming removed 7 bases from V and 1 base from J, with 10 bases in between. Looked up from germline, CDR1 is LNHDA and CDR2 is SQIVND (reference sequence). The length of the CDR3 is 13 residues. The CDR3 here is CASKSQGNTEAFF. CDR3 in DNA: TGTGCCAGTAAATCCCAGGGGAACACTGAAGCTTTCTTT. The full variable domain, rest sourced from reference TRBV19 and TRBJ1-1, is DGGITQSPKYLFRKEGQNVTLSCEQNLNHDAMYWYRQDPGQGLRLIYYSQIVNDFQKGDIAEGYSVSREKKESFPLTVTSAQKNPTAFYLCASKSQGNTEAFFGQGTRLTVV.

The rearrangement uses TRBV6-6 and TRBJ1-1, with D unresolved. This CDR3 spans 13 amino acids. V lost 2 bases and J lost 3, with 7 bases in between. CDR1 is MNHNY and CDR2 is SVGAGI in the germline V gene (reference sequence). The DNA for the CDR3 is TGTGCCAGCAGTTACGGGCAGGACACTGAAGCTTTCTTT. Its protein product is CASSYGQDTEAFF.

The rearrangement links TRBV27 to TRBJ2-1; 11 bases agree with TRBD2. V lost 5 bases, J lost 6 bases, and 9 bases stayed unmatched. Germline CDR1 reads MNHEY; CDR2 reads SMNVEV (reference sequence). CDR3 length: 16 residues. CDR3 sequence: CASSSILAGVGNEQFF. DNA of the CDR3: TGTGCCAGCAGTAGCATACTAGCGGGAGTGGGCAATGAGCAGTTCTTC.

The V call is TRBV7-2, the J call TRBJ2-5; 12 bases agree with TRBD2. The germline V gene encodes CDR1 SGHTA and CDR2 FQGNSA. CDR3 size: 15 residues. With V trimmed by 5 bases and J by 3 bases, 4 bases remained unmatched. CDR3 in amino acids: CASSARLAGEETQYF. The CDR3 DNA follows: TGTGCCAGCAGCGCCAGACTAGCGGGAGAAGAGACCCAGTACTTC.

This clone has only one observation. The CDR3 is CASSTDRDRVLWYEQYF. As DNA, the CDR3 is TGTGCCAGTAGTACCGACCGGGACAGGGTTTTATGGTACGAGCAGTACTTC. The chain combines TRBV19 with TRBJ2-7; 9 bases are shared with TRBD1. Germline V gives CDR1 LNHDA, CDR2 SQIVND (reference sequence). J was trimmed by 4 bases and V by 4 bases; bases with no gene match: 14. This CDR3 contains 17 residues.

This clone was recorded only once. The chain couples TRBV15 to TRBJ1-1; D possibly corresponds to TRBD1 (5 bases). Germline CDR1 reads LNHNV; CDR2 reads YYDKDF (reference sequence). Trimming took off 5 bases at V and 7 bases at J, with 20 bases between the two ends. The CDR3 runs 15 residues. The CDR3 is CATSGLGDLGSEAFF. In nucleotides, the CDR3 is TGTGCCACCAGCGGCTTAGGGGACCTGGGAAGTGAAGCTTTCTTT.

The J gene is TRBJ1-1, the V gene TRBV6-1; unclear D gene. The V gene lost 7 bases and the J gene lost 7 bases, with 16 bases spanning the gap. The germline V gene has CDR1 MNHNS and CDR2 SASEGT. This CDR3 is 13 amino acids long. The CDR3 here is CASTPAWRGEAFF. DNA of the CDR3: TGTGCCAGCACCCCCGCCTGGCGGGGTGAAGCTTTCTTT.

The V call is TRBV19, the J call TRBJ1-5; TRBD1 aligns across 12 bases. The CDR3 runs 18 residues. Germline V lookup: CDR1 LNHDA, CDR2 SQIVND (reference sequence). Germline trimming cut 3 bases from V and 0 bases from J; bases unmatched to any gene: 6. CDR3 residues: CASSIWGQGAVSNQPQHF. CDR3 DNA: TGTGCCAGTAGTATTTGGGGACAGGGGGCGGTTAGCAATCAGCCCCAGCATTTT.

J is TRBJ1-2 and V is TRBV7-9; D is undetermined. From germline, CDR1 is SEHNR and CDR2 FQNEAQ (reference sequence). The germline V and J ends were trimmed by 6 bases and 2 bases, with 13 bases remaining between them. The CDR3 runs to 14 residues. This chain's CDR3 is CASSPTTGNYGYTF. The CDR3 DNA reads TGTGCCAGCAGTCCTACCACCGGGAACTATGGCTACACCTTC.

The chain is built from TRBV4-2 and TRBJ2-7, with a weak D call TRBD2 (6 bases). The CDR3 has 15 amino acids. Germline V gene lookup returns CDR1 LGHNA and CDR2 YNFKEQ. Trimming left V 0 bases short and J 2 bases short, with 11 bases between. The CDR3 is CASSQDPASAYEQYF. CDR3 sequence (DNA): TGTGCCAGCAGCCAAGATCCGGCTAGCGCCTACGAGCAGTACTTC.

CDR3: CASRRRDRPTYEQYF. CDR3 nucleotides: TGTGCCAGCAGGCGTCGGGACAGGCCTACCTACGAGCAGTACTTC. The J gene is TRBJ2-7, the V gene TRBV7-2, with TRBD1 matching 8 bases. The ends lost 6 bases at V and 2 bases at J; junction bases unmatched: 9. The CDR3 consists of 15 residues. Germline V gene sequence: CDR1 SGHTA, CDR2 FQGNSA. Looking up the rest from reference TRBV7-2 and TRBJ2-7 gives the full variable domain: GAGVSQSPSNKVTEKGKDVELRCDPISGHTALYWYRQSLGQGLEFLIYFQGNSAPDKSGLPSDRFSAERTGGSVSTLTIQRTQQEDSAVYLCASRRRDRPTYEQYFGPGTRLTVT.